Listed below are T cell receptor beta chains from one sample, sequenced in a study of CD8 T cells in ankylosing spondylitis. TCRdb recomputed calls from the 5' RACE reads with MiXCR, one row per CDR3 protein. The sample lists 200,000 to 300,000 distinct CDR3 sequences, 7.5% to 9% occurring once. Sequenced material: blood, either unsorted or a sorted T cell fraction (not recorded which). Receptor source: a male donor with ankylosing spondylitis or in good health (not recorded which). Both conserved end residues are part of each CDR3. Fields, in order: clone size, V gene, D gene, J gene, CDR3 DNA, CDR3 protein. The D gene is left open where the match is weak. Rows give clone size only sometimes, using once, few, many, or a class for an expanded clone.

abundance: few; v_gene: TRBV19; d_gene: -; j_gene: TRBJ1-2; CDR3nt: TGTGCCAGTATAGGAATGTTGGACTATGGCTACACCTTC; CDR3aa: CASIGMLDYGYTF
abundance: few; v_gene: TRBV5-1; d_gene: -; j_gene: TRBJ2-2; CDR3nt: TGCGCCAGCAGCTTGGATAGGGCGAACACCGGGGAGCTGTTTTTT; CDR3aa: CASSLDRANTGELFF
abundance: few; v_gene: TRBV7-9; d_gene: TRBD1; j_gene: TRBJ2-7; CDR3nt: TGTGCCAGCAGCTTAGCGGGACAGGGGGCCGAGCAGTACTTC; CDR3aa: CASSLAGQGAEQYF
abundance: many; v_gene: TRBV9; d_gene: -; j_gene: TRBJ2-7; CDR3nt: TGTGCCAGCAGCGTAGAGCAGGGGTACTCCTACGAGCAGTACTTC; CDR3aa: CASSVEQGYSYEQYF
abundance: many; v_gene: TRBV6-1; d_gene: -; j_gene: TRBJ1-5; CDR3nt: TGTGCCAGCAGTGAAGGGGTACAGACTAATCAGCCCCAGCATTTT; CDR3aa: CASSEGVQTNQPQHF
abundance: many; v_gene: TRBV5-6; d_gene: TRBD1; j_gene: TRBJ1-1; CDR3nt: TGTGCCAGCAGCCCAGACAGGGGGATAATGAACACTGAAGCTTTCTTT; CDR3aa: CASSPDRGIMNTEAFF
abundance: -; v_gene: TRBV4-1; d_gene: TRBD2; j_gene: TRBJ2-1; CDR3nt: TGCGCCAGCAGCCGCGGACTAGCGGGAGTGGGTGAGCAGTTCTTC; CDR3aa: CASSRGLAGVGEQFF
abundance: few; v_gene: TRBV5-1; d_gene: TRBD1; j_gene: TRBJ1-1; CDR3nt: TGCGCCAGCAGCGCCTCCGGGACAGGTGAAGCTTTCTTT; CDR3aa: CASSASGTGEAFF
abundance: -; v_gene: TRBV4-2; d_gene: TRBD1; j_gene: TRBJ1-1; CDR3nt: TGTGCCAGCAGCCAAGAGACAGGGGAGAACACTGAAGCTTTCTTT; CDR3aa: CASSQETGENTEAFF
abundance: many; v_gene: TRBV6-2/TRBV6-3; d_gene: -; j_gene: TRBJ2-7; CDR3nt: TGTGCCAGCAGTTACTCGACCAACTACGAGCAGTACTTC; CDR3aa: CASSYSTNYEQYF
abundance: -; v_gene: TRBV7-8; d_gene: TRBD2; j_gene: TRBJ2-1; CDR3nt: TGTGCCAGCAGCTTACTAGCGGGAGGGGATGAGCAGTTCTTC; CDR3aa: CASSLLAGGDEQFF
abundance: -; v_gene: TRBV5-1; d_gene: -; j_gene: TRBJ1-1; CDR3nt: TGCGCCAGCAGCTTGACACCGATTAGGGGTGAAGCTTTCTTT; CDR3aa: CASSLTPIRGEAFF
abundance: many; v_gene: TRBV7-2; d_gene: -; j_gene: TRBJ2-5; CDR3nt: TGTGCCAGCAGCTTCGCGAGTTGGAATGAGGAGACCCAGTACTTC; CDR3aa: CASSFASWNEETQYF
abundance: many; v_gene: TRBV10-3; d_gene: TRBD1; j_gene: TRBJ1-5; CDR3nt: TGTGCCATCAGTCCTCTAAGGAGGGGGCGCAATCAGCCCCAGCATTTT; CDR3aa: CAISPLRRGRNQPQHF
abundance: many; v_gene: TRBV5-1; d_gene: TRBD1; j_gene: TRBJ2-7; CDR3nt: TGCGCCAGCAGCCCTACAGACAGGGGGACCTACGAGCAGTACTTC; CDR3aa: CASSPTDRGTYEQYF
abundance: many; v_gene: TRBV5-1; d_gene: TRBD1; j_gene: TRBJ1-2; CDR3nt: TGCGCCAGCAGCTTTGAGGGGGCTCACTATGGCTACACCTTC; CDR3aa: CASSFEGAHYGYTF
abundance: many; v_gene: TRBV30; d_gene: TRBD2; j_gene: TRBJ2-1; CDR3nt: TGTGCCTGGAGCCGGGGTAGCGGAGGGAGGGATGAGCAGTTCTTC; CDR3aa: CAWSRGSGGRDEQFF
abundance: many; v_gene: TRBV5-6; d_gene: TRBD2; j_gene: TRBJ2-7; CDR3nt: TGTGCCAGCAGCTCAGGACTAGCGGGAAGTTTCCCCTACGAGCAGTACTTC; CDR3aa: CASSSGLAGSFPYEQYF
abundance: -; v_gene: TRBV5-1; d_gene: -; j_gene: TRBJ2-2; CDR3nt: TGCGCCAGCCACTTAAACCGGGCTCACACCGGGGAGCTGTTTTTT; CDR3aa: CASHLNRAHTGELFF
abundance: -; v_gene: TRBV9; d_gene: -; j_gene: TRBJ1-1; CDR3nt: TGTGCCAGCAGCGGGGCGACAGCCGAAGCTTTCTTT; CDR3aa: CASSGATAEAFF